Listed below are T cell receptor beta chains from one sample, sequenced in a study of OX40 agonist ivuxolimab in advanced cancers. Sequenced by immunoSEQ multiplex PCR; TCRdb stores in-frame clones only, minus some. The sample holds about 49,000 clones, roughly 84% seen once. The sample here was CD4+ or CD8+ T cells sorted from blood, taken in a trial of the OX40 agonist ivuxolimab. Receptors originate from an adult with an advanced solid tumor such as melanoma, head and neck, liver or kidney cancer. CDR3s include the opening cysteine and the closing phenylalanine or tryptophan.

V,J,CDR3
TRBV2,TRBJ2-1,CASSETTGVYGPYNEQFF
TRBV18,TRBJ2-7,CASSSGTNPQTEQYF
TRBV6-1,TRBJ2-5,CASSSGQVQETQYF
TRBV6-5,TRBJ2-7,CASSVLLAEGLKQYF
TRBV5-1,TRBJ2-1,CASSTVAGGPGNEQFF
TRBV6-5,TRBJ1-1,CATRKRANTEAFF
TRBV28,TRBJ1-4,CASSPAGTGERKLFF
TRBV5-1,TRBJ2-7,CASRSGTGTYEQYF
TRBV28,TRBJ2-6,CASMLQTRGRGANVLTF
TRBV4-1,TRBJ2-1,CASSPNKGLYNEQFF
TRBV5-1,TRBJ2-1,CASSLGGHPNNEQFF
TRBV28,TRBJ2-7,CASSLGVGQGGDEQYF
TRBV6-1,TRBJ1-4,CASSDQNSEKLFF
TRBV7-9,TRBJ1-2,CASSLDQGPTHGYTF
TRBV6-1,TRBJ2-7,CASRTNYEQYF
TRBV10-3,TRBJ1-2,CAISDSAGYTF
TRBV5-1,TRBJ2-5,CASSLIGGPGGETQYF
TRBV2,TRBJ2-7,CASSAGTGVDEQYF
TRBV30,TRBJ2-1,CAWNRETEQFF
TRBV20-1,TRBJ2-7,CSDDRQYF
TRBV5-1,TRBJ1-6,CASSLTGQHNSPLHF
TRBV5-4,TRBJ2-5,CASSLAGVETQYF
TRBV11-2,TRBJ2-3,CASSLRGAGMADTQYF
TRBV6-1,TRBJ2-7,CASSEAAYEQYF
TRBV20-1,TRBJ1-1,CSAKTGNEAFF
TRBV6-1,TRBJ1-2,CASSSGDYGYTF
TRBV6-1,TRBJ1-1,CASSRQGNTEAFF
TRBV6-5,TRBJ1-1,CASSAWGDTEAFF
TRBV9,TRBJ2-7,CASSPSPRTYEQYF
TRBV6-4,.,CASRTSGSPIYEQYF
TRBV5-6,TRBJ2-1,CASSWELAGGYYNEQFF
TRBV10-2,TRBJ2-2,CASRTGQYGELFF
TRBV25-1,TRBJ1-2,CASSEGGTANYGYTF
TRBV19,TRBJ2-4,CATSNWAKNIQYF
TRBV6-5,TRBJ1-5,CASRRGRDQPQHF
TRBV11-2,TRBJ2-7,CASSVTGTGAYEQYF
TRBV6-1,TRBJ2-7,CASSGGLGEAVYEQYF
TRBV10-3,TRBJ1-1,CAIKMGPQNTEAFF
TRBV4-1,TRBJ2-7,CASSPQGIIYEQYF
TRBV18,TRBJ1-2,CASSPETGVNYGYTF
TRBV7-3,TRBJ2-1,CASSLTVSWTGVEQFF
TRBV11-2,TRBJ1-1,CASSSGKGAGTEAFF
TRBV5-1,TRBJ2-5,CASSLGDSQETQYF